A single sample is the source of the 14 T cell receptor beta chains below, sequenced in a study of resident and recirculating memory T cells in vitiligo (dated by TCRdb to between 2018 and 2020). Receptors were amplified or captured by the immunoSEQ multiplex PCR assay. The immuneACCESS repertoire file appears here via TCRdb, limited to in-frame rearrangements. These files lack a portion of the clones; in checked studies, under half of the deficit traces to unresolved V genes, and the cause of the others is not known. The sample table holds 75,000 to 95,000 clones, of which about 90% were seen once. The ten largest clones take up more than 4.5% of the sample. The sequencing sample was made of blood. The source of these receptors is a male donor with vitiligo.

V is TRBV5-6 and J is TRBJ1-5, with 8 nucleotides matching TRBD1. This CDR3 region has 14 residues. After removal of 3 bases from V and 6 bases from J, the junction contained 5 bases not matched to a gene. Germline V gene lookup returns CDR1 SGHDT and CDR2 YYEEEE. CDR3 in amino acids: CASSWGQAGQPQHF. CDR3 nucleotide sequence: TGTGCCAGCAGCTGGGGACAGGCCGGTCAGCCCCAGCATTTT. Supplemented by reference TRBV5-6 and TRBJ1-5, the full variable domain reads DAGVTQSPTHLIKTRGQQVTLRCSPKSGHDTVSWYQQALGQGPQFIFQYYEEEERQRGNFPDRFSGHQFPNYSSELNVNALLLGDSALYLCASSWGQAGQPQHFGDGTRLSIL.

The chain has TRBV6-5 and TRBJ2-2, with 8 bases that match TRBD1. CDR3 length: 13 residues. Germline V CDR1 and CDR2: MNHEY, SVGAGI. After removal of 4 bases from V and 6 bases from J, the junction contained 1 base not matched to a gene. The CDR3, as DNA: TGTGCCAGCAGTTGGGACAGGTCCGGGGAGCTGTTTTTT. Translation gives CASSWDRSGELFF.

This clone was counted once. V usage is TRBV19 and J usage is TRBJ2-7; 9 positions agree with TRBD1. Per the germline V gene, CDR1 is LNHDA and CDR2 is SQIVND (reference sequence). The CDR3 runs 15 residues. V trimming: 5 bases; J trimming: 2 bases; junction bases outside the gene matches: 7. This CDR3 reads CASSYPGQGTYEQYF. The CDR3 DNA reads TGTGCCAGTAGTTATCCGGGACAGGGCACCTACGAGCAGTACTTC.

The V gene is TRBV2, the J gene TRBJ2-7; 11 nucleotides agree with TRBD2. Germline V gene sequence: CDR1 SNHLY, CDR2 FYNNEI. Trimming removed 8 bases from V and 3 bases from J; junction bases left unmatched: 15. The CDR3 is 17 amino acids. The CDR3 DNA is TGTGCCAGCCGGGGGACCGGGACTAGCGGAGCCTACTACGAGCAGTACTTC. It codes for CASRGTGTSGAYYEQYF.

The chain uses TRBV15 and TRBJ2-7; the match to TRBD1 covers 9 bases. Germline V gives CDR1 LNHNV, CDR2 YYDKDF (reference sequence). Losses at the gene ends were 3 bases for V and 2 bases for J; bases not matched to a gene: 2. This CDR3 contains 14 residues. As DNA, the CDR3 is TGTGCCACCAGCAGCAGACAGGGGGCCTACGAGCAGTACTTC. This translates into CATSSRQGAYEQYF. Based on the CDR3 plus reference TRBV15 and TRBJ2-7, the full variable domain is DAMVIQNPRYQVTQFGKPVTLSCSQTLNHNVMYWYQQKSSQAPKLLFHYYDKDFNNEADTPDNFQSRRPNTSFCFLDIRSPGLGDTAMYLCATSSRQGAYEQYFGPGTRLTVT.

The chain uses TRBV28 and TRBJ2-7; 7 nucleotides match TRBD2. After removal of 5 bases from V and 0 bases from J, the junction contained 7 bases not matched to a gene. From germline, CDR1 is MDHEN and CDR2 SYDVKM. There are 15 residues in the CDR3. Written as DNA, the CDR3 is TGTGCCAGCAGTAAGCCGGGACTACCCTCCTACGAGCAGTACTTC. Its translation: CASSKPGLPSYEQYF.

The chain employs TRBV28 and TRBJ1-3; no reliable D call. V was clipped by 6 bases and J by 0 bases, with 12 bases between them. The CDR3 runs 15 residues. Germline assignment: CDR1 MDHEN and CDR2 SYDVKM. The CDR3 bases are TGTGCCAGCAGCGCCCAAGAGAGCTCTGGAAACACCATATATTTT. It encodes CASSAQESSGNTIYF.

In DNA, the CDR3 is TGTGCCAGCAGCGTAGTCAGTAACACTGAAGCTTTCTTT. Translation gives CASSVVSNTEAFF. The gene calls are TRBV9 and TRBJ1-1; D gene uncertain. CDR3 length equals 13 residues. The germline V and J ends were trimmed by 0 bases and 2 bases, with 5 bases remaining between them. The germline CDR1 and CDR2 sequences are SGDLS and YYNGEE. Together with reference TRBV9 and TRBJ1-1, the CDR3 gives the full variable domain: DSGVTQTPKHLITATGQRVTLRCSPRSGDLSVYWYQQSLDQGLQFLIQYYNGEERAKGNILERFSAQQFPDLHSELNLSSLELGDSALYFCASSVVSNTEAFFGQGTRLTVV.

The chain couples TRBV13 to TRBJ1-4; no definite D call. Germline CDR1 reads PRHDT; CDR2 reads FYEKMQ (reference sequence). With 6 bases removed from V and 6 bases from J, the gap between germline ends came to 14 bases. This CDR3 spans 14 amino acids. CDR3 nucleotides: TGTGCCAGCAGTCAAAGGAGGCTTCATGAAAAACTGTTTTTT. As protein: CASSQRRLHEKLFF. Looking up the rest from reference TRBV13 and TRBJ1-4 gives the full variable domain: AAGVIQSPRHLIKEKRETATLKCYPIPRHDTVYWYQQGPGQDPQFLISFYEKMQSDKGSIPDRFSAQQFSDYHSELNMSSLELGDSALYFCASSQRRLHEKLFFGSGTQLSVL.

This clone appeared once. The rearrangement links TRBV11-3 to TRBJ2-3, with D unresolved. Trimming stripped 5 bases from V and 4 bases from J, with 7 bases between. The CDR3 sequence is 12 residues long. Germline V gene lookup returns CDR1 SGHNT and CDR2 YENEEA. The CDR3 reads CASSPHSDTQYF. CDR3 nucleotide sequence: TGTGCCAGCAGCCCGCACTCAGATACGCAGTATTTT.

This clone was seen more than once but under ten times. The V gene is TRBV7-3, the J gene TRBJ2-5; 12 bases are a match to TRBD1. The germline V gene encodes CDR1 SGHTA and CDR2 FQGTGA. J was trimmed by 4 bases and V by 5 bases; bases with no gene match: 11. The CDR3 contains 17 residues. As DNA, the CDR3 is TGTGCCAGCAGCCCGACCCCGGGACAGGGGGCAAGAGAGACCCAGTACTTC. Its translation is CASSPTPGQGARETQYF.

This clone was detected a few times. The chain is built from TRBV27 and TRBJ1-1; 7 nucleotides match TRBD1. Trimming removed 3 bases from V and 3 bases from J; junction bases left unmatched: 7. This CDR3 has 15 residues. Per germline, CDR1 MNHEY and CDR2 SMNVEV (reference sequence). The CDR3 protein is CASSLEPTGDTEAFF. CDR3 nucleotides: TGTGCCAGCAGTTTGGAACCTACAGGGGACACTGAAGCTTTCTTT.

This clone was detected once. The chain joins TRBV27 to TRBJ1-1; D unresolved. The CDR3 covers 15 residues. The germline gives CDR1 MNHEY, CDR2 SMNVEV (reference sequence). Trimming took off 5 bases at V and 1 base at J, with 14 bases between the two ends. The CDR3 region is CASSPDFPGNTEAFF. The CDR3 DNA reads as TGTGCCAGCAGTCCGGACTTTCCTGGGAACACTGAAGCTTTCTTT.

About this clone itself: One junction end does not reproduce the germline sequence, and a read error may be involved. The chain uses TRBV6-4 and TRBJ2-3, with a tentative D call TRBD2 (5 bases). In germline, CDR1 is MRHNA, CDR2 SNTAGT. This CDR3 comprises 14 residues. CDR3 protein: CARSGLFSPDTQYF. The CDR3, as DNA: TGTGCCAGAAGTGGACTTTTCTCGCCAGATACGCAGTATTTT.